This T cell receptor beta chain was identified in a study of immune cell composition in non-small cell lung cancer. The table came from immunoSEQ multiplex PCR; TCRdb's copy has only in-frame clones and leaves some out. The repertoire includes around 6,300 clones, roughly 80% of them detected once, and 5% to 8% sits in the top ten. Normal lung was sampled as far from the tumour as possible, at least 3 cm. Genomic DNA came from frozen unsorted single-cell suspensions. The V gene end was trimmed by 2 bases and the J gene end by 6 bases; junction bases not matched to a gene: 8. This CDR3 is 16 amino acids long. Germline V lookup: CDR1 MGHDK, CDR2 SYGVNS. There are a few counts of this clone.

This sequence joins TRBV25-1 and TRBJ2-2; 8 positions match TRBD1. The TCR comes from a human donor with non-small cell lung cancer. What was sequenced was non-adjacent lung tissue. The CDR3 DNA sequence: TGTGCCAGCAGTGAAATTAGACAGGGGTTTTCCGGGGAGCTGTTTTTT. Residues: CASSEIRQGFSGELFF. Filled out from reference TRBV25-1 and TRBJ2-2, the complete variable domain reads EADIYQTPRYLVIGTGKKITLECSQTMGHDKMYWYQQDPGMELHLIHYSYGVNSTEKGDLSSESTVSRIRTEHFPLTLESARPSHTSQYLCASSEIRQGFSGELFFGEGSRLTVL.